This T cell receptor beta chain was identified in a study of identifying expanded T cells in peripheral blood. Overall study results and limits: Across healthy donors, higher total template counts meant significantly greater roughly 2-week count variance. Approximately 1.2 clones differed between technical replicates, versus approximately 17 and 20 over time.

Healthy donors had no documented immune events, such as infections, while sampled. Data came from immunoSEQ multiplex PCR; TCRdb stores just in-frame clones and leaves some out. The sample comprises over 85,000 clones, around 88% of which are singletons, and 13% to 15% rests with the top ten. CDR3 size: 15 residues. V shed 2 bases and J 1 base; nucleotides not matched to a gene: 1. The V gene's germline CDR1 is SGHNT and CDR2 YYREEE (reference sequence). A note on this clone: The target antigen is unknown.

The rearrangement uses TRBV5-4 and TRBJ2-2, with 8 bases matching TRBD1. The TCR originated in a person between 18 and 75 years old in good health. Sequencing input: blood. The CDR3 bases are TGTGCCAGCAGCTTCGACAGGGGGAACACCGGGGAGCTGTTTTTT. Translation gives CASSFDRGNTGELFF.